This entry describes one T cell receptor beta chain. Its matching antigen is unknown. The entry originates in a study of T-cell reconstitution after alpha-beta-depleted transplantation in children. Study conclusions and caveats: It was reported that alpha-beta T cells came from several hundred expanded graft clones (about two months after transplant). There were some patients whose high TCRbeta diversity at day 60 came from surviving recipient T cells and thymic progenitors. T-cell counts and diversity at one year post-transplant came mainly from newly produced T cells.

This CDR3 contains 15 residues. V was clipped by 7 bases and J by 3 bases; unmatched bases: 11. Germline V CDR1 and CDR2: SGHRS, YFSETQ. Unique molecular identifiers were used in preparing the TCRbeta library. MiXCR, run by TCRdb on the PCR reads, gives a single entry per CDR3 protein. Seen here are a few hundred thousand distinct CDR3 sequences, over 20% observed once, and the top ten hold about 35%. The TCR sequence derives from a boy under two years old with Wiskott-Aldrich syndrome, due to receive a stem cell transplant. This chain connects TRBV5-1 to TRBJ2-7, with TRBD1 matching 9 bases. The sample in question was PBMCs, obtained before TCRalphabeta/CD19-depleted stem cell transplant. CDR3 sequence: CASALGQGPNYEQYF. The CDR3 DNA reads TGCGCCAGCGCCCTAGGACAGGGGCCAAACTACGAGCAGTACTTC.